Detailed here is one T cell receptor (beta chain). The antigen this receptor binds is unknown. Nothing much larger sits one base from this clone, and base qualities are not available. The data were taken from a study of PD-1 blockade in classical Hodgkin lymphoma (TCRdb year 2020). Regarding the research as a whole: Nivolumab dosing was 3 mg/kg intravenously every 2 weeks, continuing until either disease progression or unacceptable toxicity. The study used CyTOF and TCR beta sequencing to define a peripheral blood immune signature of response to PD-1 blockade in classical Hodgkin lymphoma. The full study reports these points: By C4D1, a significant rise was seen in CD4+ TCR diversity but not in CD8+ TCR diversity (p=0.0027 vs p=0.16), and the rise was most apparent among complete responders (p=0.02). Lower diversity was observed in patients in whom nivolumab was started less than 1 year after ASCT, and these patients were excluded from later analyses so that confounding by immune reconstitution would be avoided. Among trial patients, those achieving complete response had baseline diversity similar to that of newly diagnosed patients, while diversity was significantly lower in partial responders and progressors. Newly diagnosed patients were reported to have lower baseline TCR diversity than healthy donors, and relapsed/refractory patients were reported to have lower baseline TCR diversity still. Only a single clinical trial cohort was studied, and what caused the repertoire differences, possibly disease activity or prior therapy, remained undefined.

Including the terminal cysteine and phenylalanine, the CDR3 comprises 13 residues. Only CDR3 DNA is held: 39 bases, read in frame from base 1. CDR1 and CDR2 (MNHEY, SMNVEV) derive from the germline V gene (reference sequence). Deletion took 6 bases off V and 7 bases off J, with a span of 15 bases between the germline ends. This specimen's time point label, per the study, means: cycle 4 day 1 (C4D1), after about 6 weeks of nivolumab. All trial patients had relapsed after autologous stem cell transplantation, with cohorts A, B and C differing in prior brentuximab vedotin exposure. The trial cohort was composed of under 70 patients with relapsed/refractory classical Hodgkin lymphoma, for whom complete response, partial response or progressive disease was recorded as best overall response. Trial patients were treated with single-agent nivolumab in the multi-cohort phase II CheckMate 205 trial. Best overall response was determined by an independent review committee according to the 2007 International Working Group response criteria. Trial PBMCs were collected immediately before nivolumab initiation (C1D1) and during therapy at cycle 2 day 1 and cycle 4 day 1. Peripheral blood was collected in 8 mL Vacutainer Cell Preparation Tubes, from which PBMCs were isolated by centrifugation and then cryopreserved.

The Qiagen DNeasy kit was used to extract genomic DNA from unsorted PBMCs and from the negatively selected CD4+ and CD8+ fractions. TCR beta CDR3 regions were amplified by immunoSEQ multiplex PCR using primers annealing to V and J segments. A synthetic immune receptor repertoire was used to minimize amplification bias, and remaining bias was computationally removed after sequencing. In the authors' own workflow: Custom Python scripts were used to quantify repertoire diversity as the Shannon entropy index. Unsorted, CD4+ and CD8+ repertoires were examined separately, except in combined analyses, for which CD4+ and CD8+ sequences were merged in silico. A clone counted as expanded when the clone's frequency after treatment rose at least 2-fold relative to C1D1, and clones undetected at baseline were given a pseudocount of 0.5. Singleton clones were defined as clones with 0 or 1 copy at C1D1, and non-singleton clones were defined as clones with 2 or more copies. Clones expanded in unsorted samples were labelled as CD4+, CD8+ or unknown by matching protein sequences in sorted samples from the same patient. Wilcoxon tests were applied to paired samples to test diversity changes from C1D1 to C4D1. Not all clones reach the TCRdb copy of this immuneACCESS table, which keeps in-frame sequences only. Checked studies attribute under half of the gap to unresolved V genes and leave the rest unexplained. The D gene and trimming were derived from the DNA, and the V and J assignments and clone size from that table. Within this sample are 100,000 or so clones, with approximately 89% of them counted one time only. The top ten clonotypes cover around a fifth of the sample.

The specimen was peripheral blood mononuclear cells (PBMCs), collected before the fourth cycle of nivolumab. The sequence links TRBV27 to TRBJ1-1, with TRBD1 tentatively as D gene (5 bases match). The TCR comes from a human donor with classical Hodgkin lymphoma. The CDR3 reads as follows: CASSPGGPYEAFF. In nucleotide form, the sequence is TGTGCCAGCAGCCCTGGGGGTCCTTATGAAGCTTTCTTT.